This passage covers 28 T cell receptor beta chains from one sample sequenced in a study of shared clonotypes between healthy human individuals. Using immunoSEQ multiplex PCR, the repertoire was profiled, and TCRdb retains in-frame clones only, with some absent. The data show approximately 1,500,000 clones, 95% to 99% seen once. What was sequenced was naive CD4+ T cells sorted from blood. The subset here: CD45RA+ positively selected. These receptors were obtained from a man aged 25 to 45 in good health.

The CDR3 DNA sequence: TGCGCCAGCAGCCCGCAAGCAGTCCCCTATGGCTACACCTTC. Protein product: CASSPQAVPYGYTF. The V call is TRBV5-1, the J call TRBJ1-2; D ambiguous. The ends were cut back, 4 bases at V and 4 bases at J, with 14 bases in the middle. Germline CDR1 and CDR2: SGHRS and YFSETQ. The CDR3 runs to 14 residues.

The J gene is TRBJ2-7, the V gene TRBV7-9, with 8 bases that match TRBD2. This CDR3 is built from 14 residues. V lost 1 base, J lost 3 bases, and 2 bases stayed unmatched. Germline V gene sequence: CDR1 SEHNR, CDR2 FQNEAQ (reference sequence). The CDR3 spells CASSLGAGGYEQYF. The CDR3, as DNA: TGTGCCAGCAGCTTAGGGGCGGGAGGCTACGAGCAGTACTTC. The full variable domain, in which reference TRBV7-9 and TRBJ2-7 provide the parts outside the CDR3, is DTGVSQNPRHKITKRGQNVTFRCDPISEHNRLYWYRQTLGQGPEFLTYFQNEAQLEKSRLLSDRFSAERPKGSFSTLEIQRTEQGDSAMYLCASSLGAGGYEQYFGPGTRLTVT.

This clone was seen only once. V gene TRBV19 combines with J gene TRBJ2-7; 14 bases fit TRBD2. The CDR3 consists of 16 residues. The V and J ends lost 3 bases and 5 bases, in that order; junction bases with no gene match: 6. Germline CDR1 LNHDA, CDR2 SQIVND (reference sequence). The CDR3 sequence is CASSIRTSGRFHEQYF. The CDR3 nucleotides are TGTGCCAGTAGTATTAGGACTAGCGGGAGGTTCCACGAGCAGTACTTC.

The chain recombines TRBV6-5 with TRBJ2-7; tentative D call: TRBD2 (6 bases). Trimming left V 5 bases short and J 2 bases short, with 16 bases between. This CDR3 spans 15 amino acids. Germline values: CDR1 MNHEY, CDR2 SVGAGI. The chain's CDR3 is CASSPIAAMTYEQYF. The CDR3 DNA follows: TGTGCCAGCAGTCCTATAGCGGCTATGACCTACGAGCAGTACTTC.

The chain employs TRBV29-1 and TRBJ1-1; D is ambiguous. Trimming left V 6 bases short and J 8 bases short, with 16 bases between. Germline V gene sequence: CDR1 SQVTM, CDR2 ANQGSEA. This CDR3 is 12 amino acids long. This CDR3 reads CSVRPAGSEAFF. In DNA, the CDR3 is TGCAGCGTCCGTCCAGCTGGGAGCGAAGCTTTCTTT.

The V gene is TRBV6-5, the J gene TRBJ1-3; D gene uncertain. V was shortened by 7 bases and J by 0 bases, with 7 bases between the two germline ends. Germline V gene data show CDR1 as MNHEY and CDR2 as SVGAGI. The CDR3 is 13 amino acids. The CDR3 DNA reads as TGTGCCAGCACCGACTACTCTGGAAACACCATATATTTT. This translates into CASTDYSGNTIYF.

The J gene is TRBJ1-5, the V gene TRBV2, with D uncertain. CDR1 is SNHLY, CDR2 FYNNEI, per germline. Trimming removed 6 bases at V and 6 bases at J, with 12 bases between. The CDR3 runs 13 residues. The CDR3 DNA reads TGTGCCAGCAGAGCAGAAACCAGTCAGCCCCAGCATTTT. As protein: CASRAETSQPQHF.

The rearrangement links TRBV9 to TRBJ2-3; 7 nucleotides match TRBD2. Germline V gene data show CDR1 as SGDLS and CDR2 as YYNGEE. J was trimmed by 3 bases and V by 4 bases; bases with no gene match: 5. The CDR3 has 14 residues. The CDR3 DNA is TGTGCCAGCAGCCGCCTAGCGGCTACAGATACGCAGTATTTT. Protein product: CASSRLAATDTQYF. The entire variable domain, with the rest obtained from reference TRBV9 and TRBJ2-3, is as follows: DSGVTQTPKHLITATGQRVTLRCSPRSGDLSVYWYQQSLDQGLQFLIQYYNGEERAKGNILERFSAQQFPDLHSELNLSSLELGDSALYFCASSRLAATDTQYFGPGTRLTVL.

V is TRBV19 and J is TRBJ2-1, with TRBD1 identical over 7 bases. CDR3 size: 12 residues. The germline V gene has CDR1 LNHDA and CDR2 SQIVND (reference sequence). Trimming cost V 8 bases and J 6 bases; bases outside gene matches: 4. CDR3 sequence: CASGGQTNEQFF. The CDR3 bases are TGTGCCAGTGGGGGACAGACCAATGAGCAGTTCTTC.

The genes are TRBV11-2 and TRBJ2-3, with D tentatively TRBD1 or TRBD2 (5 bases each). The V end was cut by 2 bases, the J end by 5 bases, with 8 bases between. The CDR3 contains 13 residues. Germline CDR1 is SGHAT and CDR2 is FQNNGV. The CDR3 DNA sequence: TGTGCCAGCAGCTTAATGGGGGTAGATACGCAGTATTTT. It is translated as CASSLMGVDTQYF.

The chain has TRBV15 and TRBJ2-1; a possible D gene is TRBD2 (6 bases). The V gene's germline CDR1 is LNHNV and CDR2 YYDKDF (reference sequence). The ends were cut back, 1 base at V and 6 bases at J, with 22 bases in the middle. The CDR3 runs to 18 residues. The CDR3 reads CATSRVSGAGGWGNEQFF. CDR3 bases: TGTGCCACCAGCAGAGTTTCAGGCGCCGGGGGATGGGGCAATGAGCAGTTCTTC.

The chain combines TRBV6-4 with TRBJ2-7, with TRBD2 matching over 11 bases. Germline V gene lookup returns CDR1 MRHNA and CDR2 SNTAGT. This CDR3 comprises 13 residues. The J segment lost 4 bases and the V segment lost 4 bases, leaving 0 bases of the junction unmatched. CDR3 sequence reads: CASSGLAGYEQYF. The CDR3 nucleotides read TGTGCCAGCAGTGGACTAGCGGGATACGAGCAGTACTTC.

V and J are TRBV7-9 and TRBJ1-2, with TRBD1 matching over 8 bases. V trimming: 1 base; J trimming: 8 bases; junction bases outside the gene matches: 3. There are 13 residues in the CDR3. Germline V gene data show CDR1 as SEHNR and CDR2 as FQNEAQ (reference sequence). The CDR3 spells CASSLGTGPGYTF. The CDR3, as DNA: TGTGCCAGCAGCTTAGGGACAGGGCCGGGCTACACCTTC.

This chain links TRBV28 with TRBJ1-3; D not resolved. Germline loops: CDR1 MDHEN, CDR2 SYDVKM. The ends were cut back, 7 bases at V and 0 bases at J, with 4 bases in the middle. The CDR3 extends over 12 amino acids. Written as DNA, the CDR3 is TGTGCCAGCACCGGCTCTGGAAACACCATATATTTT. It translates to CASTGSGNTIYF.

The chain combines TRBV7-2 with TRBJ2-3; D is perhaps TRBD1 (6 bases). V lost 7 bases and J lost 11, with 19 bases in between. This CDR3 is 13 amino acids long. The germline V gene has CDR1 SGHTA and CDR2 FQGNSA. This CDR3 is CASKTTGSEMQYF. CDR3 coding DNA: TGTGCCAGCAAAACAACAGGGTCGGAAATGCAGTATTTT.

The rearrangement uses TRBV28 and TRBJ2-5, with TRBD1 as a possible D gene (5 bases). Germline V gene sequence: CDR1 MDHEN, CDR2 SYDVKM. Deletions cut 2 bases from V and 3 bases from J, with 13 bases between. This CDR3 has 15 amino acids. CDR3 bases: TGTGCCAGCAGTTTAGCTCTAGGGGTCAAAGAGACCCAGTACTTC. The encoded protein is CASSLALGVKETQYF.

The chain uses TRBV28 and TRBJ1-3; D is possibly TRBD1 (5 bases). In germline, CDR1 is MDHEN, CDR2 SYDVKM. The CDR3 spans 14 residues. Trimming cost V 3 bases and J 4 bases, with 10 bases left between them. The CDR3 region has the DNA TGTGCCAGCAGTTTCGGAGGGGTCGGAAACACCATATATTTT. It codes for CASSFGGVGNTIYF. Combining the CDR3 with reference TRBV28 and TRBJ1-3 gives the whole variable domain DVKVTQSSRYLVKRTGEKVFLECVQDMDHENMFWYRQDPGLGLRLIYFSYDVKMKEKGDIPEGYSVSREKKERFSLILESASTNQTSMYLCASSFGGVGNTIYFGEGSWLTVV.

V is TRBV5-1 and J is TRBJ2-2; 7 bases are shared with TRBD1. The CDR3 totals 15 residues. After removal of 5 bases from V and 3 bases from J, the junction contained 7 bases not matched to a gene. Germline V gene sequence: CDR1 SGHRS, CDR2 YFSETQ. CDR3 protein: CASRLGQVDTGELFF. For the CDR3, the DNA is TGCGCCAGCAGACTCGGACAGGTTGACACCGGGGAGCTGTTTTTT.

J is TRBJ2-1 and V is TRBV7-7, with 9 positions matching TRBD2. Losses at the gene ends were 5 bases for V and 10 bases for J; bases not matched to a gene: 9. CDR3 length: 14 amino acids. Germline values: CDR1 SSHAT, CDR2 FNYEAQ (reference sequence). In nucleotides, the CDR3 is TGTGCCAGCAGCCCCCATAGCGGGAGTCGAGAGCAGTTCTTC. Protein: CASSPHSGSREQFF. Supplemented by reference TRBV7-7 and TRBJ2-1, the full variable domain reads GAGVSQSPRYKVTKRGQDVTLRCDPISSHATLYWYQQALGQGPEFLTYFNYEAQPDKSGLPSDRFSAERPEGSISTLTIQRTEQRDSAMYRCASSPHSGSREQFFGPGTRLTVL.

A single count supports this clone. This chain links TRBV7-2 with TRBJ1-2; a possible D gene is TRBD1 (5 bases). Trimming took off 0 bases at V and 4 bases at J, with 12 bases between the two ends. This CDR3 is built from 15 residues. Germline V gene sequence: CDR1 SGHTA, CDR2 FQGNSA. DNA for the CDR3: TGTGCCAGCAGCTTAGCGCGATCAGGGTCCTATGGCTACACCTTC. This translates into CASSLARSGSYGYTF.

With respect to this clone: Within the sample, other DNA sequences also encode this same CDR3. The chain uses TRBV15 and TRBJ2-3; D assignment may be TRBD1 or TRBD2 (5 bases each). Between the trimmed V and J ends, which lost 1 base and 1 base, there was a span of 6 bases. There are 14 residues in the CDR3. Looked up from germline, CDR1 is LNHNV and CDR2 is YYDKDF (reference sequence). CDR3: CATSRGGGTDTQYF. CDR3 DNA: TGTGCCACCAGCAGAGGAGGGGGCACAGATACGCAGTATTTT.

The CDR3 reads CSVASGSTYEQYF. In DNA, the CDR3 is TGCAGCGTTGCTAGCGGGAGTACCTACGAGCAGTACTTC. The V and J genes are TRBV29-1 and TRBJ2-7, with 10 nucleotides matching TRBD2. With V trimmed by 4 bases and J by 2 bases, 2 bases remained unmatched. The CDR3 spans 13 residues. Germline V gene lookup returns CDR1 SQVTM and CDR2 ANQGSEA.

CDR3 residues: CASSFGRLLATNEKLFF. The CDR3 nucleotides read TGTGCCAGCAGCTTTGGCAGGCTCCTTGCAACTAATGAAAAACTGTTTTTT. The chain joins TRBV5-6 to TRBJ1-4; D unresolved. The CDR3 extends over 17 amino acids. Trimming left V 2 bases short and J 0 bases short, with 14 bases between. Looked up from germline, CDR1 is SGHDT and CDR2 is YYEEEE.

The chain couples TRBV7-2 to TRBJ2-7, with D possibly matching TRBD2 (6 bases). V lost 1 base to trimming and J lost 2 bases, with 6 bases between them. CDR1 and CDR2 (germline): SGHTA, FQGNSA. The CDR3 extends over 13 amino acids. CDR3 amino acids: CASSLGTTYEQYF. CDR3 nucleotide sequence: TGTGCCAGCAGCTTAGGGACTACCTACGAGCAGTACTTC.

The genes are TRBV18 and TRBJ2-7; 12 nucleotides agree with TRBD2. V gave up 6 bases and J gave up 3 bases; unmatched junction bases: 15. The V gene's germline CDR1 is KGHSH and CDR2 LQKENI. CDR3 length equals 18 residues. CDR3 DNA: TGTGCCAGCTCCCACGGGACTAGCGGGCCGCGGAGCGTCTACGAGCAGTACTTC. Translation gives CASSHGTSGPRSVYEQYF.

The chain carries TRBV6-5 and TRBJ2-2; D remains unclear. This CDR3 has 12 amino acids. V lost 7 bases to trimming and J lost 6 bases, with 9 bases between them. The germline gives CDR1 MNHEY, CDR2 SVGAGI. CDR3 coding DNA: TGTGCCAGCACCCGTAGGGCCGGGGAGCTGTTTTTT. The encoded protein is CASTRRAGELFF.

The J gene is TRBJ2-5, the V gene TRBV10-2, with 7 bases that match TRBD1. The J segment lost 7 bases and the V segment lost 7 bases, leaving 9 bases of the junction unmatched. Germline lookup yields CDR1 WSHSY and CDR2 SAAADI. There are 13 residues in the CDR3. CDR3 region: CASKDRAAGTQYF. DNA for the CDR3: TGCGCCAGCAAAGACAGGGCGGCTGGGACCCAGTACTTC.

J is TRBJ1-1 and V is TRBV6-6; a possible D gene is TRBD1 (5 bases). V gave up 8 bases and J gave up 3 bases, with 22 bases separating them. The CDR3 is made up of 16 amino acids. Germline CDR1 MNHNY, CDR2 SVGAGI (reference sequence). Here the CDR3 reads CASLDGTVGSDTEAFF. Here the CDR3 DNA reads TGTGCCAGCCTAGATGGGACCGTGGGTTCTGACACTGAAGCTTTCTTT.